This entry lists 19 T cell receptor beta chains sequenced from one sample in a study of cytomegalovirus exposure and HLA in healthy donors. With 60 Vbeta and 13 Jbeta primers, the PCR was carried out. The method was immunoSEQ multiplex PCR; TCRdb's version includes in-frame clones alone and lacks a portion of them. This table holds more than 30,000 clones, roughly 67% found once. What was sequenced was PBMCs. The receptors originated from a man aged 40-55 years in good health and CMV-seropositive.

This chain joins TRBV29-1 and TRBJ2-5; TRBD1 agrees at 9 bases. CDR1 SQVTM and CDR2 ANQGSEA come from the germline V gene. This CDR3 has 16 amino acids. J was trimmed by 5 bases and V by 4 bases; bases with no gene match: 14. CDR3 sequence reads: CSVADPGQGPRETQYF. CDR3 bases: TGCAGCGTTGCCGACCCGGGACAGGGCCCCAGGGAGACCCAGTACTTC. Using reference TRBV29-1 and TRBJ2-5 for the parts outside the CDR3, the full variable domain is SAVISQKPSRDICQRGTSLTIQCQVDSQVTMMFWYRQQPGQSLTLIATANQGSEATYESGFVIDKFPISRPNLTFSTLTVSNMSPEDSSIYLCSVADPGQGPRETQYFGPGTRLLVL.

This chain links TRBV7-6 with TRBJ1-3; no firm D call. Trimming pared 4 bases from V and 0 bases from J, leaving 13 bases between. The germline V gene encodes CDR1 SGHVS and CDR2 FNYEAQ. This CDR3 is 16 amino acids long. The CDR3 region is CASSSGLLSSGNTIYF. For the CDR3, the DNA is TGTGCCAGCAGCTCTGGGCTCCTGAGCTCTGGAAACACCATATATTTT. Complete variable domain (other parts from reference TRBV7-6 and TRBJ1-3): GAGVSQSPRYKVTKRGQDVALRCDPISGHVSLYWYRQALGQGPEFLTYFNYEAQQDKSGLPNDRFSAERPEGSISTLTIQRTEQRDSAMYRCASSSGLLSSGNTIYFGEGSWLTVV.

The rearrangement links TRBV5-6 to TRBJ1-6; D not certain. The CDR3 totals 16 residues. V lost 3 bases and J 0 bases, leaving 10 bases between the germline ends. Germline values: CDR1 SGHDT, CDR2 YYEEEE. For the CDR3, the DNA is TGTGCCAGCAGCTCAGGCTCCAGCTCCTATAATTCACCCCTCCACTTT. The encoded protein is CASSSGSSSYNSPLHF.

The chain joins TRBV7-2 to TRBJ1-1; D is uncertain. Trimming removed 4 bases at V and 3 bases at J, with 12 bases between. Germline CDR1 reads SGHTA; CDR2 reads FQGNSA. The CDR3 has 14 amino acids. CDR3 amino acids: CASSSARRDTEAFF. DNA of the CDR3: TGTGCCAGCAGCTCAGCAAGGCGGGACACTGAAGCTTTCTTT.

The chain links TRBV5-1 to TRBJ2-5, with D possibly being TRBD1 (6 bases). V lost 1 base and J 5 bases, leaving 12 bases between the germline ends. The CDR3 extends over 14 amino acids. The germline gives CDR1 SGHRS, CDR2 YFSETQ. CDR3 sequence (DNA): TGCGCCAGCAGCTTGTTAGGGGGATCGGAGACCCAGTACTTC. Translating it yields CASSLLGGSETQYF.

The CDR3 DNA sequence: TGTGCCAGCAGCTTCCTGACAGGGGCGGAGATTCCCGGGGCAGATACGCAGTATTTT. Its translation: CASSFLTGAEIPGADTQYF. V and J are TRBV7-9 and TRBJ2-3; 8 bases fit TRBD1. The CDR3 runs 19 residues. From germline, CDR1 is SEHNR and CDR2 FQNEAQ (reference sequence). The V and J ends lost 3 bases and 4 bases, in that order; junction bases with no gene match: 18. The full variable domain, completed using reference TRBV7-9 and TRBJ2-3, is DTGVSQNPRHKITKRGQNVTFRCDPISEHNRLYWYRQTLGQGPEFLTYFQNEAQLEKSRLLSDRFSAERPKGSFSTLEIQRTEQGDSAMYLCASSFLTGAEIPGADTQYFGPGTRLTVL.

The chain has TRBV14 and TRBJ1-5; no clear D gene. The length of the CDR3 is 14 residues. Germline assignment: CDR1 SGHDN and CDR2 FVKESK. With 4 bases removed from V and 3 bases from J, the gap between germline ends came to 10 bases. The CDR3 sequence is CASSPPGPNQPQHF. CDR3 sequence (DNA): TGTGCCAGCAGCCCCCCCGGTCCCAATCAGCCCCAGCATTTT. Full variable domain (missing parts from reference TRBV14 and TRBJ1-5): EAGVTQFPSHSVIEKGQTVTLRCDPISGHDNLYWYRRVMGKEIKFLLHFVKESKQDESGMPNNRFLAERTGGTYSTLKVQPAELEDSGVYFCASSPPGPNQPQHFGDGTRLSIL.

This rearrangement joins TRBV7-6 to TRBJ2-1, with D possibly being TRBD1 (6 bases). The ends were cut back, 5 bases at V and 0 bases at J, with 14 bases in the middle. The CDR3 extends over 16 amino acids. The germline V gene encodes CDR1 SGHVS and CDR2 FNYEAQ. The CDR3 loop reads CASSQTGPSSYNEQFF. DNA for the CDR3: TGTGCCAGCAGCCAGACAGGACCGAGCTCCTACAATGAGCAGTTCTTC.

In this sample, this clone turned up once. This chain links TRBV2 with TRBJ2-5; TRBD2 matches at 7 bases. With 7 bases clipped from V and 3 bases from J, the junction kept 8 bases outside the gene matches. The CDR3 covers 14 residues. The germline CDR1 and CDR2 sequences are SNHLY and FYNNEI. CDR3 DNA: TGTGCCAGCAAAGGGAACGGACTAGAAGAGACCCAGTACTTC. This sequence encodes CASKGNGLEETQYF.

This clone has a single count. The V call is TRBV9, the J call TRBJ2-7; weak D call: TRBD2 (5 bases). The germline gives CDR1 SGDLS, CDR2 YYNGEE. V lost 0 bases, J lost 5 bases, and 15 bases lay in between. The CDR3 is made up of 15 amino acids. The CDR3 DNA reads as TGTGCCAGCAGCGTAGGAGGAACTCCCGGGGACGAGCAGTACTTC. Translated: CASSVGGTPGDEQYF. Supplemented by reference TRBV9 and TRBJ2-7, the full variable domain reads DSGVTQTPKHLITATGQRVTLRCSPRSGDLSVYWYQQSLDQGLQFLIQYYNGEERAKGNILERFSAQQFPDLHSELNLSSLELGDSALYFCASSVGGTPGDEQYFGPGTRLTVT.

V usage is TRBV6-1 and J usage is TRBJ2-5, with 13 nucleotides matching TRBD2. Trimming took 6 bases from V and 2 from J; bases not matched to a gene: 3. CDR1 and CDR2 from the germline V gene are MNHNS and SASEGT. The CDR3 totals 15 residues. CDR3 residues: CASSLLAGGQETQYF. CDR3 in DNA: TGTGCCAGCAGCCTACTAGCGGGGGGGCAAGAGACCCAGTACTTC.

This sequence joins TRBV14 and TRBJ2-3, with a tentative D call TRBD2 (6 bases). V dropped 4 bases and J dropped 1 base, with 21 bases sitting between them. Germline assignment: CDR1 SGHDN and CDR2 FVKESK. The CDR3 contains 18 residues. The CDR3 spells CASSLGVWGEIGTDTQYF. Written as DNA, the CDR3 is TGTGCCAGCAGCCTGGGAGTTTGGGGGGAGATCGGCACAGATACGCAGTATTTT.

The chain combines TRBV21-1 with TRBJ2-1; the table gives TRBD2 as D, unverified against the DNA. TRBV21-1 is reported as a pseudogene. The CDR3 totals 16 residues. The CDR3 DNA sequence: TGTGCCAGCAGCAAATTAGCGGGGGCTACCTACAATGAGCAGTTCTTC. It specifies CASSKLAGATYNEQFF.

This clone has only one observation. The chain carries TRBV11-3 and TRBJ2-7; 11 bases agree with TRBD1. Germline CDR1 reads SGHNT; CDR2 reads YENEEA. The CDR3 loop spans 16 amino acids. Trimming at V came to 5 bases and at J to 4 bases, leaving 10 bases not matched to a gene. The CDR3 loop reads CASSKVPGQGGYEQYF. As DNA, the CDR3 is TGTGCCAGCAGCAAAGTTCCGGGACAGGGGGGTTACGAGCAGTACTTC.

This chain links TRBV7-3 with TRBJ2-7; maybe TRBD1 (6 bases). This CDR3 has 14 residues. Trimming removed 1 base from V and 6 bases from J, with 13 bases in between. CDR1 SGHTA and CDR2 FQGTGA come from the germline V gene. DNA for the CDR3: TGTGCCAGCAGCTTAATGGCAGGGGACCCCGAGCAGTACTTC. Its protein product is CASSLMAGDPEQYF.

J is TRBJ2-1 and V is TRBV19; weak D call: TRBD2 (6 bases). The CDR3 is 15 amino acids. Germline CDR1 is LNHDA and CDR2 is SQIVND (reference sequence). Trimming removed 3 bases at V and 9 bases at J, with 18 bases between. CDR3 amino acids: CASSIGGTQKAEQFF. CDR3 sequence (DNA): TGTGCCAGTAGTATTGGGGGGACCCAAAAAGCTGAGCAGTTCTTC.

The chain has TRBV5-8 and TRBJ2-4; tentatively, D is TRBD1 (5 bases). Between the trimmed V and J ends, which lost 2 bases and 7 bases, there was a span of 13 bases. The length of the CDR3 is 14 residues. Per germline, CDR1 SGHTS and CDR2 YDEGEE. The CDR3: CASSLRGFVNIQYF. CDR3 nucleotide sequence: TGTGCCAGCAGCTTAAGGGGTTTCGTGAACATTCAGTACTTC.

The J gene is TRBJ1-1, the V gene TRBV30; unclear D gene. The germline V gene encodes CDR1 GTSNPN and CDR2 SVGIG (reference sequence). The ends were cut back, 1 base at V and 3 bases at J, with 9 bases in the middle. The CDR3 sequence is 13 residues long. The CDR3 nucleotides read TGTGCCTGGAGTGAGGAGAGGGACACTGAAGCTTTCTTT. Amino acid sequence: CAWSEERDTEAFF.

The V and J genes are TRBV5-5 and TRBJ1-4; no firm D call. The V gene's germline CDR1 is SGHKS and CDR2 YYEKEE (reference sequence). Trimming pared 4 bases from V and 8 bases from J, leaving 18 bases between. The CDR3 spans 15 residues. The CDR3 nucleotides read TGTGCCAGCAGCCCCAGACTCCCTCTGGAGGAAAAACTGTTTTTT. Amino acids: CASSPRLPLEEKLFF.